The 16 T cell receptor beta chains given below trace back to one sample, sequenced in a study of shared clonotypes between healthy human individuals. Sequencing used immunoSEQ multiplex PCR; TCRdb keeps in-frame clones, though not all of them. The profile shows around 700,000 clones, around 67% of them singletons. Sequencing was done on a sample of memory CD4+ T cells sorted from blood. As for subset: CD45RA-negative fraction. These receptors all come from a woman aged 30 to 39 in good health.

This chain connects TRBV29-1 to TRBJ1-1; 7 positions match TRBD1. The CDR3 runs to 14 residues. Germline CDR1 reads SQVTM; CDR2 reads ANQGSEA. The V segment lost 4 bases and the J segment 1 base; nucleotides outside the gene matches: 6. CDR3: CSVADRRGNTEAFF. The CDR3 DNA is TGCAGCGTTGCGGACAGGCGCGGGAACACTGAAGCTTTCTTT.

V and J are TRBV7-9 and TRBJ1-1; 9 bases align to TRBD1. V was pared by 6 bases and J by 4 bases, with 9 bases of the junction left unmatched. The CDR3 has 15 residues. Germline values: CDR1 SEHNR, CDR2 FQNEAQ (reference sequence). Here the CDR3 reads CASRGTGSLGTEAFF. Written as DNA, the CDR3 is TGTGCCAGCAGGGGGACAGGGTCTTTAGGCACTGAAGCTTTCTTT.

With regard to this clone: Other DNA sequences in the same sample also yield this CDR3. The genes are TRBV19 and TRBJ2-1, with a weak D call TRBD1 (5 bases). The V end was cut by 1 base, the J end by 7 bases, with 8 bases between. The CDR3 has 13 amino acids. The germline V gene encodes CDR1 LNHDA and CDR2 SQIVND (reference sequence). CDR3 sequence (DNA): TGTGCCAGTAGTATAGTTGGGGCTAATGAGCAGTTCTTC. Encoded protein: CASSIVGANEQFF.

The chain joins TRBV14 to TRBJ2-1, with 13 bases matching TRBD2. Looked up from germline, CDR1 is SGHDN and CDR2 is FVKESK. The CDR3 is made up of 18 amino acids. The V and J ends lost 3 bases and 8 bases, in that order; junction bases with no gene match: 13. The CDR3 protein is CASSHSSGLAGVLDEQFF. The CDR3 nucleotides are TGTGCCAGCAGCCACAGTTCAGGACTAGCGGGAGTTTTAGATGAGCAGTTCTTC.

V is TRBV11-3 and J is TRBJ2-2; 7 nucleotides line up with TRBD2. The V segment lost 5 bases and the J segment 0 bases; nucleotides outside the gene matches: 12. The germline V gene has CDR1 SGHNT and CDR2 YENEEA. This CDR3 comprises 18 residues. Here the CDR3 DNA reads TGTGCCAGCAGCGTGGGCCCTTTAGCGGGCGCGAACACCGGGGAGCTGTTTTTT. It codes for CASSVGPLAGANTGELFF.

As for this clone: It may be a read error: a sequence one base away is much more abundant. Here the CDR3 reads CASSNSNQPQHF. The CDR3, as DNA: TGTGCCAGCAGTAATAGCAATCAGCCCCAGCATTTT. This sequence joins TRBV7-2 and TRBJ1-5; D not certain. The CDR3 consists of 12 residues. Trimming removed 6 bases at V and 0 bases at J, with 3 bases between. Germline V gives CDR1 SGHTA, CDR2 FQGNSA.

In nucleotides, the CDR3 is TGTGCCAGCAGCTCACGCCTGAATCTTCCGGGACTAGCGGGAGCCGGGGAGCTGTTTTTT. Amino acid sequence: CASSSRLNLPGLAGAGELFF. J is TRBJ2-2 and V is TRBV7-3; 14 bases fit TRBD2. Trimming cost V 4 bases and J 6 bases; bases outside gene matches: 16. The V gene's germline CDR1 is SGHTA and CDR2 FQGTGA. This CDR3 is built from 20 residues.

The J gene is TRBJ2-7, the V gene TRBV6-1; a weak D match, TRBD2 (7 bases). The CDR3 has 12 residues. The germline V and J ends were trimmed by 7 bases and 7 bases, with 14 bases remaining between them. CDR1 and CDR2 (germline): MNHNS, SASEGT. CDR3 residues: CASTNREGEQYF. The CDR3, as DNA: TGTGCCAGCACTAACAGGGAGGGAGAGCAGTACTTC.

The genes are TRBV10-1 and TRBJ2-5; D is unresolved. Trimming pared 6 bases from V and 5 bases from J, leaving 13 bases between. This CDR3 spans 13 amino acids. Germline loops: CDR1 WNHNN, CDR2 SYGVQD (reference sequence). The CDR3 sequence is CASSLAAGETQYF. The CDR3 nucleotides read TGCGCCAGCAGCTTAGCTGCCGGGGAGACCCAGTACTTC.

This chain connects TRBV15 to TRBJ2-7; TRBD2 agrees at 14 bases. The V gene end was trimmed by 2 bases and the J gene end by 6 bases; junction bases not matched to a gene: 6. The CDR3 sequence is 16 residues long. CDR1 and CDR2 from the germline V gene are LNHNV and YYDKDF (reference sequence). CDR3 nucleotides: TGTGCCACCAGCAGAAGACTAGCGGGAGGGCCGGTCGAGCAGTACTTC. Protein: CATSRRLAGGPVEQYF.

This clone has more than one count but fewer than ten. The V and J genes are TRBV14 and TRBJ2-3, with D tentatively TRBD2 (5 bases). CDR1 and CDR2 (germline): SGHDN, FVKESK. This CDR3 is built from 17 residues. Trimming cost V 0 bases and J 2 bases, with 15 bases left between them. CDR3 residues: CASSQEISEATTDTQYF. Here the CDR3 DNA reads TGTGCCAGCAGCCAAGAGATTAGCGAGGCGACCACAGATACGCAGTATTTT. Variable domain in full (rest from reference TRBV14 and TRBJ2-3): EAGVTQFPSHSVIEKGQTVTLRCDPISGHDNLYWYRRVMGKEIKFLLHFVKESKQDESGMPNNRFLAERTGGTYSTLKVQPAELEDSGVYFCASSQEISEATTDTQYFGPGTRLTVL.

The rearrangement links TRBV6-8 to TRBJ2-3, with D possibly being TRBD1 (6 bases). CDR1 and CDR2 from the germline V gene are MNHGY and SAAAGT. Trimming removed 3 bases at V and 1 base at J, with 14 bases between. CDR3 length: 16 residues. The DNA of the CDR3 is TGTGCCAGCAGTTATACAGGGACCTACGGCACAGATACGCAGTATTTT. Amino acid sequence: CASSYTGTYGTDTQYF.

The DNA for the CDR3 is TGTGCCAGCAGTTTAAGGGCGGTATCAGCCCATGAGCAGTTCTTC. This encodes CASSLRAVSAHEQFF. This chain uses TRBV27 with TRBJ2-1, with unresolved D. The V gene lost 2 bases and the J gene lost 8 bases, with 16 bases spanning the gap. This CDR3 is 15 amino acids long. CDR1 is MNHEY, CDR2 SMNVEV, per germline (reference sequence).

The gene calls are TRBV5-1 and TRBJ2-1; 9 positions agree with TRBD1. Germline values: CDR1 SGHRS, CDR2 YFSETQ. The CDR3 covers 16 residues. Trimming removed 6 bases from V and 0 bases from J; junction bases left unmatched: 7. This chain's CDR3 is CASTRQGVSSYNEQFF. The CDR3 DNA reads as TGCGCCAGCACAAGACAGGGGGTTAGCTCCTACAATGAGCAGTTCTTC.

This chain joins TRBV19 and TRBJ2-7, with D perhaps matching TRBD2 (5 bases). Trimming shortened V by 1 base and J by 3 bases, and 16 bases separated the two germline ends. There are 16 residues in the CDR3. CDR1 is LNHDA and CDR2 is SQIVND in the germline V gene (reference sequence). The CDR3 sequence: CASSIGSSGNGYEQYF. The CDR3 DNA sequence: TGTGCCAGTAGTATAGGGTCGTCGGGAAATGGCTACGAGCAGTACTTC.

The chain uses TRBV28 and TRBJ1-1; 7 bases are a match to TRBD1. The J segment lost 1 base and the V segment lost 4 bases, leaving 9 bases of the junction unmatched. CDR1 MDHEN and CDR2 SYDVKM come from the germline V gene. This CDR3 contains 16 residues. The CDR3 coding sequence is TGTGCCAGCAGTTCCTATTTTCGACAGGGGAACACTGAAGCTTTCTTT. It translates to CASSSYFRQGNTEAFF. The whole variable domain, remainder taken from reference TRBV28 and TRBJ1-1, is DVKVTQSSRYLVKRTGEKVFLECVQDMDHENMFWYRQDPGLGLRLIYFSYDVKMKEKGDIPEGYSVSREKKERFSLILESASTNQTSMYLCASSSYFRQGNTEAFFGQGTRLTVV.